This T cell receptor beta chain originates from a study of CD8+CD57+ T cells in acquired aplastic anemia. Study-level findings and limits: Patients and controls shared over 25 CD8+ CDR3 sequences, which appeared highly expressed in patients and within their immunodominant clones. CD8+ Simpson's diversity in patients was not significantly different from that in controls.

About this clonotype itself: What it recognizes is unknown.

Both TCR beta VDJ combination and CDR3 sequence profiling were carried out. Genomic DNA was the template for this profiling. TCRdb re-derived calls from the reads in MiXCR, one entry per CDR3 protein. This table has hundreds of thousands of distinct CDR3 sequences, about a third appearing once. CD8+CD57+ cell expansion, shown by flow cytometry, had occurred in the patients selected for sequencing. Severe acquired aplastic anemia affected all patients. Each patient gave a blood sample that was collected before any therapy had been received. This CDR3 region has 14 residues. Trimming left V 6 bases short and J 0 bases short, with 12 bases between. Germline V gene sequence: CDR1 SGHRS, CDR2 YFSETQ.

V gene TRBV5-1 combines with J gene TRBJ1-1; D is unresolved. The sample comprised sorted CD4+, CD8+, or CD8+CD57+ T cells (not recorded which) from PBMCs. This receptor was taken from a human donor with aplastic anemia. The CDR3 region is CASKKPDLNTEAFF. CDR3 sequence (DNA): TGCGCCAGCAAAAAACCGGATTTGAACACTGAAGCTTTCTTT.